The rows below give T cell receptor beta chains drawn from one sample of a study of blood T cell repertoires in COVID-19. Method: immunoSEQ multiplex PCR; TCRdb's copy keeps in-frame clones and lacks some. This sample has about 230,000 clones; nearly 90% occur once, and the top ten carry roughly 4%. Sequencing was done on a sample of PBMCs or T cells enriched from blood (not recorded which). Receptors were obtained from a woman in her 30s with acute COVID-19. Both conserved end residues are part of each CDR3. A D gene is named only where the DNA matches it firmly.

v_gene: TRBV19
j_gene: TRBJ1-4
d_gene: NA
CDR3aa: CASSIVGGLLFF

v_gene: TRBV28
j_gene: TRBJ2-1
d_gene: TRBD2
CDR3aa: CASRGRRGGHLNEQFF

v_gene: TRBV2
j_gene: TRBJ2-2
d_gene: TRBD2
CDR3aa: CASSSGLAGVGELFF

v_gene: TRBV5-8
j_gene: TRBJ1-2
d_gene: TRBD1
CDR3aa: CASSVTGGHYGYTF

v_gene: TRBV5-6
j_gene: TRBJ1-5
d_gene: TRBD1
CDR3aa: CASSQDRGSNQPQHF

v_gene: TRBV7-9
j_gene: TRBJ2-1
d_gene: TRBD1
CDR3aa: CASSLDTGGGEQFF

v_gene: TRBV10-3
j_gene: TRBJ1-5
d_gene: NA
CDR3aa: CAISAMRVSNQPQHF

v_gene: TRBV30
j_gene: TRBJ1-5
d_gene: TRBD1
CDR3aa: CAWSALTGGWGQPQHF

v_gene: TRBV6-5
j_gene: TRBJ1-2
d_gene: NA
CDR3aa: CASREDSYGYTF

v_gene: TRBV11-2
j_gene: TRBJ2-2
d_gene: TRBD1
CDR3aa: CASSLLTGPTGELFF

v_gene: TRBV9
j_gene: TRBJ1-5
d_gene: NA
CDR3aa: CASSVGPQGNQPQHF

v_gene: TRBV30
j_gene: TRBJ1-6
d_gene: TRBD1
CDR3aa: CAWSAGTGAGSPLHF

v_gene: TRBV7-2
j_gene: TRBJ2-2
d_gene: NA
CDR3aa: CASSTRWADGELFF

v_gene: TRBV7-6
j_gene: TRBJ2-7
d_gene: TRBD2
CDR3aa: CASSLGVRGGEQYF

v_gene: TRBV18
j_gene: TRBJ2-2
d_gene: NA
CDR3aa: CASSRLSFTAGELFF

v_gene: TRBV19
j_gene: TRBJ1-4
d_gene: TRBD1
CDR3aa: CASTGQGGEKLFF

v_gene: TRBV7-9
j_gene: TRBJ1-1
d_gene: NA
CDR3aa: CASSPTKNTEAFF

v_gene: TRBV14
j_gene: TRBJ2-1
d_gene: NA
CDR3aa: CASSQVPYNEQFF

v_gene: TRBV12-3/TRBV12-4
j_gene: TRBJ1-5
d_gene: NA
CDR3aa: CASSYYQPQHF

v_gene: TRBV30
j_gene: TRBJ1-1
d_gene: NA
CDR3aa: CAWSPTDTMNTEAFF

v_gene: TRBV6-2/TRBV6-3
j_gene: TRBJ2-3
d_gene: TRBD2
CDR3aa: CASSYVFYTSGERLGTDTQYF

v_gene: TRBV7-2
j_gene: TRBJ1-2
d_gene: TRBD1
CDR3aa: CASSLASGQGAYGYTF

v_gene: TRBV10-1
j_gene: TRBJ1-1
d_gene: TRBD1
CDR3aa: CASSERADRGFTEAFF

v_gene: TRBV19
j_gene: TRBJ2-4
d_gene: TRBD1
CDR3aa: CASGATGIATIQYF

v_gene: TRBV7-2
j_gene: TRBJ2-7
d_gene: TRBD1
CDR3aa: CASSPGTGGGEQYF

v_gene: TRBV18
j_gene: TRBJ1-1
d_gene: NA
CDR3aa: CASSPVLQRNTEAFF

v_gene: TRBV7-9
j_gene: TRBJ1-1
d_gene: NA
CDR3aa: CASSLDPQGQNTEAFF

v_gene: TRBV6-2/TRBV6-3
j_gene: TRBJ1-2
d_gene: NA
CDR3aa: CASSYPEGGFGYGYTF

v_gene: TRBV27
j_gene: TRBJ2-3
d_gene: TRBD1
CDR3aa: CASSLGAGGAKDTQYF

v_gene: TRBV7-8
j_gene: TRBJ1-1
d_gene: NA
CDR3aa: CASSPFIGSGTEAFF

v_gene: TRBV18
j_gene: TRBJ2-7
d_gene: NA
CDR3aa: CASSPEDLTYEQYF

v_gene: TRBV12-3/TRBV12-4
j_gene: TRBJ1-2
d_gene: NA
CDR3aa: CASSHGSGYGYTF

v_gene: TRBV6-5
j_gene: TRBJ1-3
d_gene: NA
CDR3aa: CASTEKGNTIYF

v_gene: TRBV9
j_gene: TRBJ2-1
d_gene: NA
CDR3aa: CASSLSTGSEQFF

v_gene: TRBV28
j_gene: TRBJ2-7
d_gene: TRBD2
CDR3aa: CASSPPRFLSGGYEQYF

v_gene: TRBV7-2
j_gene: TRBJ1-3
d_gene: NA
CDR3aa: CASSFRSGNTIYF

v_gene: TRBV3-1/TRBV3-2
j_gene: TRBJ1-4
d_gene: NA
CDR3aa: CASSDLGALSEKLFF

v_gene: TRBV5-4
j_gene: TRBJ1-2
d_gene: TRBD1
CDR3aa: CASSPRDREGYGYTF

v_gene: TRBV5-4
j_gene: TRBJ1-2
d_gene: TRBD1
CDR3aa: CASSFRTGSNYGYTF

v_gene: TRBV7-9
j_gene: TRBJ1-2
d_gene: TRBD1
CDR3aa: CASSLRQGVNYGYTF

v_gene: TRBV28
j_gene: TRBJ1-2
d_gene: NA
CDR3aa: CASSQTPRGQGYTF

v_gene: TRBV28
j_gene: TRBJ1-4
d_gene: NA
CDR3aa: CASRPWQDSNEKLFF

v_gene: TRBV3-1/TRBV3-2
j_gene: TRBJ2-7
d_gene: TRBD2
CDR3aa: CASSPLLAATYEQYF

v_gene: TRBV27
j_gene: TRBJ2-7
d_gene: TRBD1
CDR3aa: CASRFHRGTTEQYF

v_gene: TRBV20-1
j_gene: TRBJ1-2
d_gene: NA
CDR3aa: CSASKTENYGYTF

v_gene: TRBV7-9
j_gene: TRBJ1-2
d_gene: NA
CDR3aa: CASSTGVHYGYTF

v_gene: TRBV24-1
j_gene: TRBJ2-3
d_gene: TRBD1
CDR3aa: CATSDLGQYPPDTQYF

v_gene: TRBV20-1
j_gene: TRBJ1-2
d_gene: TRBD1
CDR3aa: CSARDREVYTF

v_gene: TRBV19
j_gene: TRBJ2-1
d_gene: NA
CDR3aa: CASSIGGGRSYNEQFF

v_gene: TRBV18
j_gene: TRBJ1-1
d_gene: NA
CDR3aa: CASSQTGGMVNTEAFF

v_gene: TRBV25-1
j_gene: TRBJ2-4
d_gene: NA
CDR3aa: CATSRENIQYF

v_gene: TRBV9
j_gene: TRBJ1-1
d_gene: TRBD1
CDR3aa: CASSPRDSGNTEAFF

v_gene: TRBV18
j_gene: TRBJ1-1
d_gene: NA
CDR3aa: CASSESQGRNTEAFF